This T cell receptor beta chain stems from a study of CD8 T cells in ankylosing spondylitis. Study-level points and caveats: From matched ankylosing spondylitis synovial fluid, disease-linked clones were reportedly recovered at significantly enriched levels. Clones that were linked to disease were CD8+ and were relatively rare in peripheral blood. There were earlier reports of some motif variants in reactive arthritis synovial fluid and blood. Blood of patients with ankylosing spondylitis appeared to be characterized by a TCR beta motif of seven or eight highly homologous variants.

Each CDR3 protein gets one entry after TCRdb re-called the 5' RACE reads with MiXCR. This sample has over 400,000 distinct CDR3 sequences, with approximately 26% found just once. As to this clonotype: The target antigen is unknown.

This CDR3 is 17 amino acids long. V was cut by 6 bases and J by 4 bases, with 24 bases left in between. Germline CDR1 is DFQATT and CDR2 is SNEGSKA (reference sequence). The genes are TRBV20-1 and TRBJ1-4; D is uncertain. The sequenced material came from blood, either unsorted or a sorted T cell fraction (not recorded which). The TCR comes from a male donor with ankylosing spondylitis. The DNA for the CDR3 is TGCAGTGCCCCTCGACCCTTCGGCAGGACTATTAATGAAAAACTGTTTTTT. Translated, it gives CSAPRPFGRTINEKLFF.